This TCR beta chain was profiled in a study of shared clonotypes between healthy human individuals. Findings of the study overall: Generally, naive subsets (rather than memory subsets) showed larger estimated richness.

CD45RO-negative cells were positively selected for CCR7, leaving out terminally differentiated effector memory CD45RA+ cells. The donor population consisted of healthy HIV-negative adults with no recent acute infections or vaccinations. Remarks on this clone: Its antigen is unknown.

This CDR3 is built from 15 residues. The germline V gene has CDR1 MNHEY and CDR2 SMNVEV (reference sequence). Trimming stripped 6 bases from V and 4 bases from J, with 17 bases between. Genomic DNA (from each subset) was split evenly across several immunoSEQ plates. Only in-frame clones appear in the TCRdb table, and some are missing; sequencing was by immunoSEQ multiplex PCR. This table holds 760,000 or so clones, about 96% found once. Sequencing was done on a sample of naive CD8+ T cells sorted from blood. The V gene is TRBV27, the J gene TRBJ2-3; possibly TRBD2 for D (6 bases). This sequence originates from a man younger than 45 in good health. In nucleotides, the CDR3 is TGTGCCAGCAGGGTTCGGGGGACTTGGGCAGATACGCAGTATTTT. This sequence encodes CASRVRGTWADTQYF.